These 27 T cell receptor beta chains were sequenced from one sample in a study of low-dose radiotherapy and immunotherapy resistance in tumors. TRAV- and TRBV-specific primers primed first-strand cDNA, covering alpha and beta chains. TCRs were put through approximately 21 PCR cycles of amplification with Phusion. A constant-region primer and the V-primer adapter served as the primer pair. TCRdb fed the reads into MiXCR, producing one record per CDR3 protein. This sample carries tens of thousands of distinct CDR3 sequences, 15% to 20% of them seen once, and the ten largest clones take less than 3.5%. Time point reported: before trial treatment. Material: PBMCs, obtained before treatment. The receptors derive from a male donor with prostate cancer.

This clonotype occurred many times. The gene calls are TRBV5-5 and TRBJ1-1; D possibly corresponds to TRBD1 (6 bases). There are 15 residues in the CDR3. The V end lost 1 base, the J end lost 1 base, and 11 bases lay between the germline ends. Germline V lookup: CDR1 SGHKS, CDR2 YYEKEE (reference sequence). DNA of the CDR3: TGTGCCAGCAGCTTGAGTCCGGGGGCGAACACTGAAGCTTTCTTT. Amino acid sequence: CASSLSPGANTEAFF.

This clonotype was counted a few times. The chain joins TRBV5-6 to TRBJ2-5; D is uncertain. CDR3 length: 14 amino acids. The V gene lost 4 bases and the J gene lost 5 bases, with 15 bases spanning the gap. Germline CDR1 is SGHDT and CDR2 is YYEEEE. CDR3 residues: CASSPFRVPETQYF. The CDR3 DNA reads TGTGCCAGCAGCCCCTTCCGGGTACCGGAGACCCAGTACTTC.

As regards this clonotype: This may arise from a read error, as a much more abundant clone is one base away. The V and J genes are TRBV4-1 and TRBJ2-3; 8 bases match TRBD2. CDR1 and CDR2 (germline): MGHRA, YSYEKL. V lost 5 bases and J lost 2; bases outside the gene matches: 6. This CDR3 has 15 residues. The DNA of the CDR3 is TGCGCCAGCAGCTCAGCGGGGGCCTTCACAGATACGCAGTATTTT. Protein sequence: CASSSAGAFTDTQYF.

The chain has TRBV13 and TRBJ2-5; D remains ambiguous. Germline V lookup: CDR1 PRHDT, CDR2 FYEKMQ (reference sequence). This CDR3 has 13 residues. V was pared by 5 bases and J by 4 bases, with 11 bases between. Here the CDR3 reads CASSETVGETQYF. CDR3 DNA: TGTGCCAGCAGCGAAACCGTGGGAGAGACCCAGTACTTC.

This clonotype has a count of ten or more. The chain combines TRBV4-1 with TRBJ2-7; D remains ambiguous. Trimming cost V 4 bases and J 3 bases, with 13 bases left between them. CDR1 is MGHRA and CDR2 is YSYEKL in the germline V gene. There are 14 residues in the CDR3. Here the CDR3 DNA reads TGCGCCAGCAGCCCCCAACTGAGAGGCTACGAGCAGTACTTC. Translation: CASSPQLRGYEQYF.

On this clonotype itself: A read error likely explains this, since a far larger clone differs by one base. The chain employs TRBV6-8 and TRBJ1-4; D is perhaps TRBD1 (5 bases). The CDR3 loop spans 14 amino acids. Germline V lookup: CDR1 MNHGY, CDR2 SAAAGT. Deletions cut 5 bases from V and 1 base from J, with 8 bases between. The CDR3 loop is CASSLGVTNEKLFF. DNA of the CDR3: TGTGCCAGCAGTCTAGGGGTAACTAATGAAAAACTGTTTTTT.

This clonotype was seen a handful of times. The CDR3 bases are TGTGCCAGCAGCGGTACTAGCGGCGAGCAGTTCTTC. It codes for CASSGTSGEQFF. The chain carries TRBV9 and TRBJ2-1; 8 positions agree with TRBD2. Trimming at V came to 3 bases and at J to 10 bases, leaving 3 bases not matched to a gene. The CDR3 spans 12 residues. From germline, CDR1 is SGDLS and CDR2 YYNGEE.

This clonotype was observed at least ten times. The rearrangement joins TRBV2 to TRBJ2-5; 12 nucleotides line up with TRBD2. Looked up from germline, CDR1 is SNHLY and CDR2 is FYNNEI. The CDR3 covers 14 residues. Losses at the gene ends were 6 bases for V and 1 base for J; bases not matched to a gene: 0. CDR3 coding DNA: TGTGCCAGCAGACTAGCGGGGGGCCAAGAGACCCAGTACTTC. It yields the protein CASRLAGGQETQYF.

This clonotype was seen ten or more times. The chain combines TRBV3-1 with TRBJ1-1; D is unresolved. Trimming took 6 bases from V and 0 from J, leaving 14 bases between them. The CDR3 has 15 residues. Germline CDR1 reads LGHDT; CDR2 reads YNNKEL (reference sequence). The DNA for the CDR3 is TGTGCCAGCAGACGCTCGGAGAACATGAACACTGAAGCTTTCTTT. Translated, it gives CASRRSENMNTEAFF.

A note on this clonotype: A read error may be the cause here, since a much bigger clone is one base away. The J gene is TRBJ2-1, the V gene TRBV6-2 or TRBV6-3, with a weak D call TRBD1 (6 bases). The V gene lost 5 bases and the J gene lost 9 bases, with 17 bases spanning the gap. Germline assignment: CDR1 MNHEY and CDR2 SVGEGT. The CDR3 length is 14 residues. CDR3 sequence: CASSVSGGPSEQFF. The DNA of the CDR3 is TGTGCCAGCAGTGTGAGTGGGGGCCCGAGTGAGCAGTTCTTC.

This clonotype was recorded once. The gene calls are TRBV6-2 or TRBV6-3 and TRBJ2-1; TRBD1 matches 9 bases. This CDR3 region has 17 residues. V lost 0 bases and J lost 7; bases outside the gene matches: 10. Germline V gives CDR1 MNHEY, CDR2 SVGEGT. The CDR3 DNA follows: TGTGCCAGCAGTTACTCGGTTACTAGGACAGGGGCAAATGAGCAGTTCTTC. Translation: CASSYSVTRTGANEQFF.

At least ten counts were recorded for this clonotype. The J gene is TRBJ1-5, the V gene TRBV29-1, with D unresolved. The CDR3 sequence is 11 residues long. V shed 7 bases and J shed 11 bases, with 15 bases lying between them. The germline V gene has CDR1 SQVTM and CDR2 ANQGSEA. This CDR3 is CSGGSDEAQHF. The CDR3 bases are TGCAGCGGGGGATCAGACGAGGCCCAGCATTTT.

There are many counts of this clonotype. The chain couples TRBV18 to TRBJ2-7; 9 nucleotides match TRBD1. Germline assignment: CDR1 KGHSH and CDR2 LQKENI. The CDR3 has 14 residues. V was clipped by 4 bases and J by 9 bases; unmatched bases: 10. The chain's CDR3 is CASSQARDRVGQYF. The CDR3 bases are TGTGCCAGCTCACAAGCCCGGGACAGGGTTGGGCAGTACTTC.

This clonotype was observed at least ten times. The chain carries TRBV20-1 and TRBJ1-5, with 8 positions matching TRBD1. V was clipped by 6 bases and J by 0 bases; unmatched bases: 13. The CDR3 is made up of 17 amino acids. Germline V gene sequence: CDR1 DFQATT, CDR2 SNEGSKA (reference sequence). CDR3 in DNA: TGCAGTGCAGGCGCTGGACAGGGCGAATATAGCAATCAGCCCCAGCATTTT. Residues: CSAGAGQGEYSNQPQHF.

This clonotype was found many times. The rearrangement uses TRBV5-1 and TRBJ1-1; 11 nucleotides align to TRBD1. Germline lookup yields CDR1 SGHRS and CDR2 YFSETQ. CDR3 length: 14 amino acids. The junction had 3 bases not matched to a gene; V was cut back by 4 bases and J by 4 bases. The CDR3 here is CASSTGTGGTEAFF. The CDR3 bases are TGCGCCAGCAGCACAGGGACAGGGGGCACTGAAGCTTTCTTT.

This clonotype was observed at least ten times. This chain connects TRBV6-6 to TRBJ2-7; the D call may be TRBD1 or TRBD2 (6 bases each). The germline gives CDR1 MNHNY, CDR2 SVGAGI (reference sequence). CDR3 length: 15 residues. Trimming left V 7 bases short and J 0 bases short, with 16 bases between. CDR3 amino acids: CASTGTGASSYEQYF. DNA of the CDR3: TGTGCCAGCACCGGAACGGGGGCAAGCTCCTACGAGCAGTACTTC.

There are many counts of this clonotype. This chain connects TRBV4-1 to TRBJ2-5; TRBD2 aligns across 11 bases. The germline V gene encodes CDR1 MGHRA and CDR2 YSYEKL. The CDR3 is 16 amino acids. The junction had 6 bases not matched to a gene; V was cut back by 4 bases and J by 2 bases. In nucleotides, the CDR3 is TGCGCCAGCAGCCTGCCTAGCGGGAGGAATCAAGAGACCCAGTACTTC. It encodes CASSLPSGRNQETQYF.

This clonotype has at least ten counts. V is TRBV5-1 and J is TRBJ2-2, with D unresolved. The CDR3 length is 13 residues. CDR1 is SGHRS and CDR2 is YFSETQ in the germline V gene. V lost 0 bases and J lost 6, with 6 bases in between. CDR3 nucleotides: TGCGCCAGCAGCTTGGCCATGGCCGGGGAGCTGTTTTTT. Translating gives CASSLAMAGELFF.

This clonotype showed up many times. This CDR3 reads CASSFWGEGTSTDTQYF. The CDR3 bases are TGCGCCAGCAGCTTCTGGGGGGAAGGGACTAGCACAGATACGCAGTATTTT. The chain employs TRBV5-1 and TRBJ2-3, with D maybe TRBD2 (6 bases). This CDR3 is 17 amino acids long. CDR1 and CDR2 (germline): SGHRS, YFSETQ. V was trimmed by 2 bases and J by 0 bases, leaving 16 bases between them.

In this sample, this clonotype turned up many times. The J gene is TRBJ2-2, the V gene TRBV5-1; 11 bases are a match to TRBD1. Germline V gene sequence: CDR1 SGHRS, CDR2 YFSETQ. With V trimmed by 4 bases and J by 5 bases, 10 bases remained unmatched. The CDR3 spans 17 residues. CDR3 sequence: CASSPGQGVQGTGELFF. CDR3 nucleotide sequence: TGCGCCAGCAGCCCGGGACAGGGGGTTCAGGGGACCGGGGAGCTGTTTTTT.

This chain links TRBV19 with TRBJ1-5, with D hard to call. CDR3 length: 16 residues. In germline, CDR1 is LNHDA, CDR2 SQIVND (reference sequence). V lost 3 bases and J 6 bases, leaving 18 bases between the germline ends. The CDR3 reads CASSIQPPQALQPQHF. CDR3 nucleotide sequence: TGTGCCAGTAGTATCCAACCCCCGCAGGCCCTTCAGCCCCAGCATTTT.

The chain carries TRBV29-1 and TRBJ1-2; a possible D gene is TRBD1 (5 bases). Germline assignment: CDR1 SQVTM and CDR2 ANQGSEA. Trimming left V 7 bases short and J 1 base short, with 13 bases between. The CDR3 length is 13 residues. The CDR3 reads CSDGLDINYGYTF. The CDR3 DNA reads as TGCAGCGATGGACTGGACATTAACTATGGCTACACCTTC.

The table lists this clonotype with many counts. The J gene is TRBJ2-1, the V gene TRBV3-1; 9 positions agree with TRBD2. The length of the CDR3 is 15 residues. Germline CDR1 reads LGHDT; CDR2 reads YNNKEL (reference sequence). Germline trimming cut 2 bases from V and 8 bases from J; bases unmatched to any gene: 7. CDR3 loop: CASSQFPSGVDEQFF. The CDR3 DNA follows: TGTGCCAGCAGCCAATTCCCTAGCGGGGTAGATGAGCAGTTCTTC.

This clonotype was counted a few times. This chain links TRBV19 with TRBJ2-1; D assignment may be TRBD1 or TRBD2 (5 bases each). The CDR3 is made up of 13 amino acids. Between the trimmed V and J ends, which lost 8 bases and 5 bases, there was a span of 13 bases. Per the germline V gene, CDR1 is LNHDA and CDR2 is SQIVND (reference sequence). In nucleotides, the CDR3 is TGTGCCAGTGGGACGAGGGCCGACAATGAGCAGTTCTTC. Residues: CASGTRADNEQFF.

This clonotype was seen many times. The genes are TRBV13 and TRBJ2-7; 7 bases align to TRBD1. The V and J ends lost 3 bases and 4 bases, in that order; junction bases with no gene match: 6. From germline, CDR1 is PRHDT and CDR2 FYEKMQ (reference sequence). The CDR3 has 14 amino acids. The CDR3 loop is CASSLTRGNYEQYF. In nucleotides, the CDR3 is TGTGCCAGCAGCTTGACCAGGGGGAATTACGAGCAGTACTTC.

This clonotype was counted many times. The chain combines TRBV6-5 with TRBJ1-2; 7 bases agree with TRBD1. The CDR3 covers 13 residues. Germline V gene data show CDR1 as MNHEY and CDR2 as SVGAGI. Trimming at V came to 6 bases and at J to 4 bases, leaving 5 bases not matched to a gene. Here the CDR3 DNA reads TGTGCCAGCAGGGGGGACAGCTTCTATGGCTACACCTTC. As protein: CASRGDSFYGYTF.

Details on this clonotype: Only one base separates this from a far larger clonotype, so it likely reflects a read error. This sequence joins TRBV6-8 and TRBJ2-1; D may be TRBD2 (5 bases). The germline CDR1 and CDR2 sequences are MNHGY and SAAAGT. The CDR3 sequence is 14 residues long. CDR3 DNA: TGTGGCAGCAGTGAACCGGGGTTTAACAATGAGCAGTTCTTC. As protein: CGSSEPGFNNEQFF.